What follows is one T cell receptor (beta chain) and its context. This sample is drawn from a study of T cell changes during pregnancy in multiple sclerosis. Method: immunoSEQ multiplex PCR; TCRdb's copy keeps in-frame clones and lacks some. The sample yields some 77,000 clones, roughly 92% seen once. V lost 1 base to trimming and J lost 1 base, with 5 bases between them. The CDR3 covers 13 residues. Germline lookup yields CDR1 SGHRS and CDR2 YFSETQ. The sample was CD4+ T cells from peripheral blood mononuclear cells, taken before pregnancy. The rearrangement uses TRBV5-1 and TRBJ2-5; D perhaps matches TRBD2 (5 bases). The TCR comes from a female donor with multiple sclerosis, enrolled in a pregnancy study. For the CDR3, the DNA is TGCGCCAGCAGCTTGCGGGGCCAAGAGACCCAGTACTTC. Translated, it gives CASSLRGQETQYF.